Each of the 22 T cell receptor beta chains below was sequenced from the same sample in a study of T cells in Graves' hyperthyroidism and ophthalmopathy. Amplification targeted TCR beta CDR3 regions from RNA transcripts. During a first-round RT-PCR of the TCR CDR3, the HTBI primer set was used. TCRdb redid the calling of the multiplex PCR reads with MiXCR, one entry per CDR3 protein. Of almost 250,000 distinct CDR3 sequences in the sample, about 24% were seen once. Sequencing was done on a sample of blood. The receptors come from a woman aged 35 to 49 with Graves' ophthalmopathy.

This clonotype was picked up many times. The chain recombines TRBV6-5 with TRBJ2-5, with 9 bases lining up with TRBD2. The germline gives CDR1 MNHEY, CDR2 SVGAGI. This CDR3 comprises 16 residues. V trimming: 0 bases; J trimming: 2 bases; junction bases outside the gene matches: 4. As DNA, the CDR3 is TGTGCCAGCAGTTACTCGTGGCTAGCGGGACAAGAGACCCAGTACTTC. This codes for CASSYSWLAGQETQYF.

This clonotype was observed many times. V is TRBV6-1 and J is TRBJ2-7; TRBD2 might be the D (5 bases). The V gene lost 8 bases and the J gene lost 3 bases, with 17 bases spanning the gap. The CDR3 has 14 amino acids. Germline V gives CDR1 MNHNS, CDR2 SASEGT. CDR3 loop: CASGGLVNLYEQYF. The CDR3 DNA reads TGTGCCAGCGGAGGACTCGTCAACCTCTACGAGCAGTACTTC.

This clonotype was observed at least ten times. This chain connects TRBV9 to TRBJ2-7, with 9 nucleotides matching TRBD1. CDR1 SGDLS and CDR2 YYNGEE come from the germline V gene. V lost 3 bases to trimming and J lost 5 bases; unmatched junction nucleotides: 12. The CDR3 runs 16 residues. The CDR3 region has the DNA TGTGCCAGCAGCGCGCCTGGACAGGGGCCCTACGACGAGCAGTACTTC. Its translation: CASSAPGQGPYDEQYF.

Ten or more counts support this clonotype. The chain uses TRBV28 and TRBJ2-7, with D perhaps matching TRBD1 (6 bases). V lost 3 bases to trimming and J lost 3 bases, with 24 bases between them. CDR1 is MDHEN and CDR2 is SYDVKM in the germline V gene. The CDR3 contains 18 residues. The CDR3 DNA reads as TGTGCCAGCAGTTTGCGCCCCAACCCCAGTACAGGGAACTACGAGCAGTACTTC. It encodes CASSLRPNPSTGNYEQYF.

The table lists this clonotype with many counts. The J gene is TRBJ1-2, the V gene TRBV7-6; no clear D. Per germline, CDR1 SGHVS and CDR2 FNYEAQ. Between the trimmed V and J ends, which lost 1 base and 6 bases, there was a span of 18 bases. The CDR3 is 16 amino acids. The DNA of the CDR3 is TGTGCCAGCAGCTTAGGGTGGGCGGACTCTCACGATGGCTACACCTTC. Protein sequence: CASSLGWADSHDGYTF.

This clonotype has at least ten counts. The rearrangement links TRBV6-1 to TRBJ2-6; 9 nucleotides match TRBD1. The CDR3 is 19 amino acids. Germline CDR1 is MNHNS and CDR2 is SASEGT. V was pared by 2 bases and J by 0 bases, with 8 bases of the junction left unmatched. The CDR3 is CASSESGTGIYSGANVLTF. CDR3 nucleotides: TGTGCCAGCAGTGAATCCGGGACAGGGATCTACTCTGGGGCCAACGTCCTGACTTTC.

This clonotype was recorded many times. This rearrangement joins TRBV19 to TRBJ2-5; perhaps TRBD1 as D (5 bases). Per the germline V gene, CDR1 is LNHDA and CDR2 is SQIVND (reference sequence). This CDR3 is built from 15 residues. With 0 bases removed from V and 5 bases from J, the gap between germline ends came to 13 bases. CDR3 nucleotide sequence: TGTGCCAGTAGTATAGAGGGCAGGGTCATGGAGACCCAGTACTTC. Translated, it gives CASSIEGRVMETQYF.

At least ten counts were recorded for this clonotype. For the CDR3, the DNA is TGTGCCAGCGGCACAGAGGCGCCCGGGGAGCTGTTTTTT. This translates into CASGTEAPGELFF. The rearrangement joins TRBV6-1 to TRBJ2-2, with unresolved D. The CDR3 runs 13 residues. CDR1 and CDR2 from the germline V gene are MNHNS and SASEGT. The ends were cut back, 8 bases at V and 6 bases at J, with 13 bases in the middle.

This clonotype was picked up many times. The CDR3 nucleotides read TGTGCCAGCGGCCGGGGGGGGTCATCGGGTGAGCAGTACTTC. Encoded protein: CASGRGGSSGEQYF. The chain couples TRBV6-2 or TRBV6-3 to TRBJ2-7, with TRBD2 identical over 8 bases. The CDR3 is 14 residues long. Trimming cost V 8 bases and J 7 bases; bases outside gene matches: 13. Per germline, CDR1 MNHEY and CDR2 SVGEGT.

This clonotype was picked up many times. CDR3 protein: CASSQVTLHEQYF. In DNA, the CDR3 is TGCGCCAGCAGCCAAGTAACTCTCCACGAGCAGTACTTC. The chain recombines TRBV4-1 with TRBJ2-7; D not certain. Germline CDR1 MGHRA, CDR2 YSYEKL. The CDR3 spans 13 residues. Trimming shortened V by 1 base and J by 5 bases, and 9 bases separated the two germline ends.

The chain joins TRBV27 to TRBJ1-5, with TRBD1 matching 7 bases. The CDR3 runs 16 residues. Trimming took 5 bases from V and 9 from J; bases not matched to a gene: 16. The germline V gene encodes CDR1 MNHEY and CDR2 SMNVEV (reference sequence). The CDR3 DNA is TGTGCCAGCAGTCCTAACAGGGGAGGAGGCTTTTTGCCCCAGCATTTT. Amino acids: CASSPNRGGGFLPQHF.

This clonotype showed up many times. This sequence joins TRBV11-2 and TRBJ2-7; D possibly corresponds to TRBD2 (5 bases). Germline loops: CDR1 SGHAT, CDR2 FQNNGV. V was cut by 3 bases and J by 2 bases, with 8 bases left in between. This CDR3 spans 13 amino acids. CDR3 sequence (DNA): TGTGCCAGCAGCTTCAGCGGAACCTACGAGCAGTACTTC. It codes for CASSFSGTYEQYF.

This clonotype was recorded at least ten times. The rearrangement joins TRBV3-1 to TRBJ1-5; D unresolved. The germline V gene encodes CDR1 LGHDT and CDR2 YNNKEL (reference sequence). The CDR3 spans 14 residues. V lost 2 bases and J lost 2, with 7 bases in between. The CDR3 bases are TGTGCCAGCAGCCAAAGTCGGGGCAATCAGCCCCAGCATTTT. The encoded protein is CASSQSRGNQPQHF. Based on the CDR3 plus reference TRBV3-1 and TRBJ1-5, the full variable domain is DTAVSQTPKYLVTQMGNDKSIKCEQNLGHDTMYWYKQDSKKFLKIMFSYNNKELIINETVPNRFSPKSPDKAHLNLHINSLELGDSAVYFCASSQSRGNQPQHFGDGTRLSIL.

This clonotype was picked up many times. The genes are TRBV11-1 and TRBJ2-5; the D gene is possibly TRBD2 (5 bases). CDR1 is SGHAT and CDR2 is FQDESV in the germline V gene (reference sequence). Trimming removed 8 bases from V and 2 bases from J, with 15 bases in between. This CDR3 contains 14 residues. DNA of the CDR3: TGTGCCAGCGCAAAAGATAGCGTTCAAGAGACCCAGTACTTC. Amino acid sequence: CASAKDSVQETQYF.

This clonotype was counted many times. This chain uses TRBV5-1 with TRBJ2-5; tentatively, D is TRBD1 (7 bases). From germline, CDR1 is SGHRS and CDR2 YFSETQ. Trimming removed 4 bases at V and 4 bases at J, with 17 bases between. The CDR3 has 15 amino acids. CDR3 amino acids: CASSPGGGEGETQYF. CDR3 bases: TGCGCCAGCAGCCCAGGGGGAGGCGAGGGAGAGACCCAGTACTTC.

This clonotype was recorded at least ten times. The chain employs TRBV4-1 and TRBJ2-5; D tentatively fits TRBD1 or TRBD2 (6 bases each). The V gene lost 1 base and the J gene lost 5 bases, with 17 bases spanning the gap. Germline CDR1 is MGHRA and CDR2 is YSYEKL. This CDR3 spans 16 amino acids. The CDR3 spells CASSQGGARWGETQYF. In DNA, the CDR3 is TGCGCCAGCAGCCAAGGGGGGGCGCGGTGGGGGGAGACCCAGTACTTC.

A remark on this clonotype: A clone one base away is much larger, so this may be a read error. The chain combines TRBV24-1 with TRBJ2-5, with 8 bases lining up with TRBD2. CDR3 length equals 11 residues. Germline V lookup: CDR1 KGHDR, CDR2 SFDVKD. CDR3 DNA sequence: TGTGCCACCAGGGTTAGCGGGAAAGAGCACTTC. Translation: CATRVSGKEHF.

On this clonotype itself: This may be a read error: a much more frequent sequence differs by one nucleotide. CDR3 residues: CALRWTPNTGELFF. In nucleotides, the CDR3 is TGTGCCTTGAGGTGGACACCTAACACCGGGGAGCTGTTTTTT. V usage is TRBV30 and J usage is TRBJ2-2; D is possibly TRBD1 (5 bases). Trimming removed 7 bases from V and 2 bases from J, with 14 bases in between. The CDR3 is made up of 14 amino acids. Germline assignment: CDR1 GTSNPN and CDR2 SVGIG (reference sequence).

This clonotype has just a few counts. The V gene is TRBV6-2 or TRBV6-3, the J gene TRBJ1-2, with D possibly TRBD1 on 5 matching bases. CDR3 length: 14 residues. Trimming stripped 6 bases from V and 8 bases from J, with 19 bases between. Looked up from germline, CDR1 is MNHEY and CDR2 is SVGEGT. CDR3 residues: CASRYTVEGRGYTF. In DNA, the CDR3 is TGTGCCAGCAGATACACCGTAGAGGGGAGAGGCTACACCTTC.

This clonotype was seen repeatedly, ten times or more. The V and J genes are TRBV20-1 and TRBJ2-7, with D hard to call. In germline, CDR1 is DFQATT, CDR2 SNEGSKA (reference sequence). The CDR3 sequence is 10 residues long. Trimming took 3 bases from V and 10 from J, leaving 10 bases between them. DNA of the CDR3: TGCAGTGCTAGTTCGTCTAGTCAGTACTTC. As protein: CSASSSSQYF.

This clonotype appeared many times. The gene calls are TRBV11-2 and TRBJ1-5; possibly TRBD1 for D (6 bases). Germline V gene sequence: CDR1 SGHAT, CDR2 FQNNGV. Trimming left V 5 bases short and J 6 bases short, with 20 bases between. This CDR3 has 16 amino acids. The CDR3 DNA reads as TGTGCCAGCAGCCCCGGAATATCGGGGGCGACTCAGCCCCAGCATTTT. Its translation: CASSPGISGATQPQHF.

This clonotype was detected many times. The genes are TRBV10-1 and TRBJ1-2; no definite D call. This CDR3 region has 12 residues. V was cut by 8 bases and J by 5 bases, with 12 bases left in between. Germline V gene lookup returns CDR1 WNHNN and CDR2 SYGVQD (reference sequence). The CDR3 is CASSDLLYGYTF. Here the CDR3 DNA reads TGCGCCAGCTCGGACTTACTATATGGCTACACCTTC.